The clone carrying this TCR beta chain has a handful of counts. Synthesis of TCR cDNA relied on 5'RACE template switching, which attached a universal primer site and UMIs. TCRdb processed the 5' RACE reads anew with MiXCR; each CDR3 protein has one entry. The repertoire holds 450,000 to 600,000 distinct CDR3 sequences, about a sixth seen once, with approximately 15% in the top ten. The data originate from a study of T cells after yellow fever vaccination. Trimming at V came to 6 bases and at J to 3 bases, leaving 12 bases not matched to a gene. This CDR3 is built from 18 residues. Per the germline V gene, CDR1 is SGHTA and CDR2 is FQGTGA.

The genes are TRBV7-3 and TRBJ2-3; 13 nucleotides agree with TRBD2. The TCR sequence derives from a man aged 18 to 35 who received the YFV17D yellow fever vaccine. This material consisted of PBMCs, taken less than 6 days after the first yellow fever vaccination. The chain's CDR3 is CASSLQLAGGPSTDTQYF. The CDR3 DNA reads TGTGCCAGCAGTTTGCAACTAGCGGGGGGGCCGTCAACAGATACGCAGTATTTT.